This T cell receptor beta chain was profiled in a study of regulatory T cells in long-lasting Graves disease. This clonotype was seen only a few times. Arm-PCR of CDR3 regions and iRepertoire HTBI primers were the basis on which TCR beta libraries were built. One entry per CDR3 protein, called by TCRdb with MiXCR from the multiplex PCR reads. This repertoire shows around 460,000 distinct CDR3 sequences, 20% to 25% found once; its top ten account for less than 15%. The time point is: persistent/refractory GD, antithyroid drugs over 5 years with positive TRAb. PBMC RNA was the source of the TCR library. The CDR3 extends over 10 amino acids. The V gene lost 5 bases and the J gene lost 8 bases, with 6 bases spanning the gap. From germline, CDR1 is MNHNS and CDR2 SASEGT.

The sequence was obtained from a female donor with Graves disease. This chain links TRBV6-1 with TRBJ1-2; D remains ambiguous. This material consisted of peripheral blood mononuclear cells (PBMCs), taken when the disease was refractory, from a patient treated with antithyroid drugs. CDR3 in DNA: TGTGCCAGCAGTCATCCCGGCTACACCTTC. Amino acids: CASSHPGYTF.